This entry describes one T cell receptor (beta chain). CDR1 MDHEN and CDR2 SYDVKM come from the germline V gene. The CDR3 length is 15 residues. V was clipped by 6 bases and J by 4 bases, with 15 bases between them. As handled by the study authors: Nucleated cell number was recorded as an estimate derived from reference gene primer amplification. The method was immunoSEQ multiplex PCR; TCRdb's version includes in-frame clones alone and lacks a portion of them. V, J and clone size were drawn from that table, and D and trimming were deduced from the DNA. The sample shows 120,000 to 150,000 clones, around three quarters of them seen only once. This entry comes from a study of blood T cell repertoires in COVID-19. Overall study context: The United States, Italy and Spain were the sources of the acute and convalescent COVID-19 samples. From T cells, B-cell-depleted T cells, or PBMCs came the material, which was cDNA or gDNA.

Sequenced material: peripheral blood. The receptor comes from a man between 60 and 70 years old with acute or convalescent COVID-19. The gene calls are TRBV28 and TRBJ2-2; D might be TRBD2 (5 bases). CDR3: CASSPPGIRTGELFF. Here the CDR3 DNA reads TGTGCCAGCAGCCCTCCCGGGATCCGCACCGGGGAGCTGTTTTTT.